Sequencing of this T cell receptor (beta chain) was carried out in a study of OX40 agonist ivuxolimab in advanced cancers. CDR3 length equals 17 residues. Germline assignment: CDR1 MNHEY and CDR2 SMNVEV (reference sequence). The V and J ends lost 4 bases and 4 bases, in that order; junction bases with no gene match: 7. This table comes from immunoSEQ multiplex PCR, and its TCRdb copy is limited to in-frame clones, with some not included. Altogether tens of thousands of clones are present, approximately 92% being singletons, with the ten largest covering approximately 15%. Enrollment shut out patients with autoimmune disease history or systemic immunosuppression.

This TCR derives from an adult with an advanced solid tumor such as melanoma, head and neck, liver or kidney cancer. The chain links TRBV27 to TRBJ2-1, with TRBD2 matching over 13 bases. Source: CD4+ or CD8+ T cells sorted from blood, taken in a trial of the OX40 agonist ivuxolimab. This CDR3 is CASSSGLAGFGYNEQFF. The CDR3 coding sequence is TGTGCCAGCAGTTCGGGACTAGCGGGATTTGGGTACAATGAGCAGTTCTTC.